This T cell receptor beta chain was captured in a study of blood T cell repertoires in COVID-19. Trimming shortened V by 2 bases and J by 8 bases, and 15 bases separated the two germline ends. Germline-derived CDR1 and CDR2 are MNHNY and SVGAGI (reference sequence). The CDR3 has 14 amino acids. Recruited during active infection, patients (from Seattle) were subsequently followed longitudinally. Sequencing was performed with immunoSEQ multiplex PCR; in TCRdb, only in-frame clones are kept and a portion is missing. The data show roughly 150,000 clones, with approximately 87% seen just once and 9% to 12% held by the top ten.

The source material was peripheral blood. This receptor was identified in an older woman with COVID-19, enrolled during active disease. The V gene is TRBV6-6, the J gene TRBJ1-2; no firm D call. As DNA, the CDR3 is TGTGCCAGCAGTTACACGGTTATAGCGGACGGCTACACCTTC. It yields the protein CASSYTVIADGYTF.